These 10 T cell receptor beta chains share one sample of origin, sequenced in a study of blood T cell repertoires in COVID-19. The assay was immunoSEQ multiplex PCR, and TCRdb's table has in-frame clones only and misses some. The sample consists of approximately 330,000 clones, roughly 86% of them appearing once. The sample comprised peripheral blood. The origin of the receptors is a man younger than 45 with COVID-19, enrolled during active disease.

The gene calls are TRBV6-5 and TRBJ2-5; 9 bases align to TRBD2. The germline gives CDR1 MNHEY, CDR2 SVGAGI. Losses at the gene ends were 4 bases for V and 0 bases for J; bases not matched to a gene: 3. The CDR3 has 15 amino acids. The CDR3 loop is CASSSLAGYQETQYF. In nucleotides, the CDR3 is TGTGCCAGCAGTTCTCTAGCGGGGTACCAAGAGACCCAGTACTTC.

The V and J genes are TRBV5-1 and TRBJ1-1; D unresolved. Looked up from germline, CDR1 is SGHRS and CDR2 is YFSETQ. V gave up 6 bases and J gave up 4 bases, with 13 bases separating them. The CDR3 has 13 residues. The DNA for the CDR3 is TGCGCCAGCACGGGATTGCCCGGCACTGAAGCTTTCTTT. This codes for CASTGLPGTEAFF.

The V and J genes are TRBV29-1 and TRBJ2-2; tentatively, D is TRBD1 (6 bases). Germline lookup yields CDR1 SQVTM and CDR2 ANQGSEA. The germline V and J ends were trimmed by 7 bases and 2 bases, with 14 bases remaining between them. The CDR3 contains 14 residues. The CDR3 bases are TGCAGCGCCTCCGGGACACTAAACACCGGGGAGCTGTTTTTT. Its protein product is CSASGTLNTGELFF.

The chain carries TRBV12-5 and TRBJ1-6; the D gene is possibly TRBD1 (6 bases). Germline assignment: CDR1 LGHNT and CDR2 FRNRAP. The CDR3 is 14 amino acids. Trimming pared 3 bases from V and 9 bases from J, leaving 12 bases between. This CDR3 reads CASGLPTGLSPLHF. The DNA for the CDR3 is TGTGCTAGTGGTTTACCCACAGGGCTTTCACCCCTCCACTTT.

This clone has more than one count but fewer than ten. This chain joins TRBV2 and TRBJ1-4; D unresolved. The CDR3 has 14 residues. The V end lost 6 bases, the J end lost 8 bases, and 16 bases lay between the germline ends. CDR1 is SNHLY, CDR2 FYNNEI, per germline. CDR3 sequence reads: CASRSVSPWEKLFF. CDR3 nucleotides: TGTGCCAGCAGGTCGGTTAGTCCTTGGGAAAAACTGTTTTTT. The variable domain in full, completed from reference TRBV2 and TRBJ1-4, reads EPEVTQTPSHQVTQMGQEVILRCVPISNHLYFYWYRQILGQKVEFLVSFYNNEISEKSEIFDDQFSVERPDGSNFTLKIRSTKLEDSAMYFCASRSVSPWEKLFFGSGTQLSVL.

The chain recombines TRBV10-2 with TRBJ2-1; TRBD2 aligns across 9 bases. After removal of 4 bases from V and 3 bases from J, the junction contained 10 bases not matched to a gene. CDR1 and CDR2 (germline): WSHSY, SAAADI. The CDR3 is 17 amino acids. CDR3 DNA: TGCGCCAGCAGTGTTTCCCGCCTAGCGGGGCTCTACAATGAGCAGTTCTTC. Translation gives CASSVSRLAGLYNEQFF.

V usage is TRBV18 and J usage is TRBJ2-3; 10 nucleotides match TRBD2. CDR1 is KGHSH and CDR2 is LQKENI in the germline V gene. CDR3 length: 16 amino acids. V shed 6 bases, J shed 3 bases, and the junction held 9 bases outside the gene matches. The CDR3 region is CASSRLAGVATDTQYF. The CDR3 bases are TGTGCCAGCTCGCGTCTAGCGGGAGTTGCTACAGATACGCAGTATTTT.

There are a few counts of this clone. This chain joins TRBV11-3 and TRBJ2-1; the match to TRBD2 covers 11 bases. The germline V gene encodes CDR1 SGHNT and CDR2 YENEEA. V lost 0 bases and J lost 7; bases outside the gene matches: 5. CDR3 length equals 16 residues. CDR3 DNA: TGTGCCAGCAGCTTAGACTTAGCGGGGGGGAAGAATGAGCAGTTCTTC. Encoded protein: CASSLDLAGGKNEQFF.

This clone was observed once. The genes are TRBV7-9 and TRBJ1-1; 8 nucleotides line up with TRBD1. After removal of 8 bases from V and 2 bases from J, the junction contained 7 bases not matched to a gene. CDR1 and CDR2 from the germline V gene are SEHNR and FQNEAQ (reference sequence). The CDR3 consists of 14 residues. CDR3 DNA: TGTGCCAGCCGGCCTGGACAGGGAAACACTGAAGCTTTCTTT. This sequence encodes CASRPGQGNTEAFF. Supplemented by reference TRBV7-9 and TRBJ1-1, the full variable domain reads DTGVSQNPRHKITKRGQNVTFRCDPISEHNRLYWYRQTLGQGPEFLTYFQNEAQLEKSRLLSDRFSAERPKGSFSTLEIQRTEQGDSAMYLCASRPGQGNTEAFFGQGTRLTVV.

The rearrangement uses TRBV15 and TRBJ1-1; maybe TRBD1 (5 bases). Deletions cut 1 base from V and 6 bases from J, with 12 bases between. Germline CDR1 LNHNV, CDR2 YYDKDF (reference sequence). The CDR3 extends over 14 amino acids. Here the CDR3 reads CATSRVVRGAEAFF. In nucleotides, the CDR3 is TGTGCCACCAGCAGAGTTGTGCGGGGCGCTGAAGCTTTCTTT.